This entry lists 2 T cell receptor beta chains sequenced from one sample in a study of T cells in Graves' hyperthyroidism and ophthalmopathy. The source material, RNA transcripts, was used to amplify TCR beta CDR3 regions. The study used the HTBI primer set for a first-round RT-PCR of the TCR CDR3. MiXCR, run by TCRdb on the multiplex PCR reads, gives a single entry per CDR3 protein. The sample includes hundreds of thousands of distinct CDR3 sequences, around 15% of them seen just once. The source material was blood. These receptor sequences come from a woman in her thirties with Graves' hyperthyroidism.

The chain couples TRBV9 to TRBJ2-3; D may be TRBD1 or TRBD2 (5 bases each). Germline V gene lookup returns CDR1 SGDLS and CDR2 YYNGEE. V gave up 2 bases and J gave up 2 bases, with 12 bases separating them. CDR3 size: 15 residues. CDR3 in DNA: TGTGCCAGCAGCGTTTACGGGACGAACACAGATACGCAGTATTTT. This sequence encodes CASSVYGTNTDTQYF.

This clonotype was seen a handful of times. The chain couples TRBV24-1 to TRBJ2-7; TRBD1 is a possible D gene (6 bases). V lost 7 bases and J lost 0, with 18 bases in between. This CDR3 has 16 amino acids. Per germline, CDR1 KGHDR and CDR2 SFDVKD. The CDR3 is CATRGFYRDSSYEQYF. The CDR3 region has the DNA TGTGCCACCAGAGGATTCTACAGGGATAGCTCCTACGAGCAGTACTTC.